The present entry profiles one T cell receptor beta chain with its context. This record comes from a study of cytomegalovirus exposure and HLA in healthy donors. Trimming cost V 1 base and J 8 bases; bases outside gene matches: 6. CDR1 is SGHDT and CDR2 is YYEEEE in the germline V gene. The CDR3 loop spans 15 amino acids. The PCR was carried out with 60 Vbeta primers and 13 Jbeta primers. The repertoire was sequenced with immunoSEQ multiplex PCR; TCRdb's copy has only in-frame clones and lacks some. The data contain approximately 130,000 clones, about 81% of them seen just once; the ten biggest clones take up over 4.5%.

The chain is built from TRBV5-6 and TRBJ1-4; 9 bases align to TRBD1. Sequencing was performed on PBMCs. The receptor was isolated from a middle-aged woman in good health and CMV-seropositive. The CDR3 spells CASSLPGQGWEKLFF. CDR3 sequence (DNA): TGTGCCAGCAGCTTGCCGGGACAGGGCTGGGAAAAACTGTTTTTT.